This entry lists 29 T cell receptor beta chains sequenced from one sample in a study of cytomegalovirus exposure and HLA in healthy donors. TCRdb keeps only in-frame clones here, not all; method: immunoSEQ multiplex PCR. Here the sample spans 350,000 or so clones, roughly 88% being singletons. The source material was PBMCs. The receptors come from a woman aged 18 to 35 in good health and CMV-seronegative.

This clone was found a few times. This chain links TRBV25-1 with TRBJ2-1; TRBD1 is a possible D gene (6 bases). V was cut by 4 bases and J by 7 bases, with 20 bases left in between. CDR1 is MGHDK and CDR2 is SYGVNS in the germline V gene. CDR3 size: 16 residues. The DNA of the CDR3 is TGTGCCAGCAGTGCCTCCGGGACAAGAGGACGAAATGAGCAGTTCTTC. Encoded protein: CASSASGTRGRNEQFF.

V usage is TRBV5-1 and J usage is TRBJ1-1; D is unclear. Between the trimmed V and J ends, which lost 2 bases and 4 bases, there was a span of 12 bases. CDR1 and CDR2 from the germline V gene are SGHRS and YFSETQ. The CDR3 extends over 14 amino acids. CDR3 sequence: CASSFSGFGTEAFF. CDR3 nucleotide sequence: TGCGCCAGCAGCTTTTCGGGGTTTGGCACTGAAGCTTTCTTT. The full variable domain, in which reference TRBV5-1 and TRBJ1-1 provide the parts outside the CDR3, is KAGVTQTPRYLIKTRGQQVTLSCSPISGHRSVSWYQQTPGQGLQFLFEYFSETQRNKGNFPGRFSGRQFSNSRSEMNVSTLELGDSALYLCASSFSGFGTEAFFGQGTRLTVV.

V is TRBV7-6 and J is TRBJ2-2; 11 bases match TRBD1. The length of the CDR3 is 15 residues. V trimming: 8 bases; J trimming: 6 bases; junction bases outside the gene matches: 8. The germline V gene encodes CDR1 SGHVS and CDR2 FNYEAQ. DNA of the CDR3: TGTGCCAGCGGGGGGACAGGGGGAGCCGCCGGGGAGCTGTTTTTT. It codes for CASGGTGGAAGELFF.

The V gene is TRBV7-2, the J gene TRBJ2-7, with D maybe TRBD2 (5 bases). Germline lookup yields CDR1 SGHTA and CDR2 FQGNSA. The CDR3 consists of 12 residues. With 3 bases removed from V and 9 bases from J, the gap between germline ends came to 12 bases. CDR3: CASSFAGKGQYF. The DNA of the CDR3 is TGTGCCAGCAGCTTCGCCGGGAAGGGGCAGTACTTC.

V and J are TRBV13 and TRBJ2-5, with TRBD1 matching over 7 bases. Trimming cost V 4 bases and J 3 bases; bases outside gene matches: 2. The CDR3 has 13 amino acids. Germline V CDR1 and CDR2: PRHDT, FYEKMQ (reference sequence). The CDR3 coding sequence is TGTGCCAGCAGCTGGGACAGAGAAGAGACCCAGTACTTC. Protein product: CASSWDREETQYF.

V gene TRBV4-3 combines with J gene TRBJ1-4; D perhaps matches TRBD1 (6 bases). Germline V lookup: CDR1 LGHNA, CDR2 YSLEER. The CDR3 contains 17 residues. Deletions cut 0 bases from V and 8 bases from J, with 19 bases between. The DNA of the CDR3 is TGCGCCAGCAGCCAAGAACAGGGAAAGGTTACCGGCGAAAAACTGTTTTTT. Its protein product is CASSQEQGKVTGEKLFF.

This rearrangement joins TRBV5-1 to TRBJ2-3; TRBD2 aligns across 11 bases. CDR3 length: 16 amino acids. The germline V gene has CDR1 SGHRS and CDR2 YFSETQ. V gave up 4 bases and J gave up 0 bases; unmatched junction bases: 4. CDR3 DNA: TGCGCCAGCAGCCCGGGACTAGCGGAAAGCACAGATACGCAGTATTTT. Translating gives CASSPGLAESTDTQYF.

This clone turned up a few times. The chain combines TRBV19 with TRBJ2-7; TRBD1 matches at 9 bases. Per germline, CDR1 LNHDA and CDR2 SQIVND (reference sequence). J lost 3 bases, V lost 5 bases, and 5 bases had no gene match. This CDR3 spans 14 amino acids. This CDR3 reads CASSEGQGGYEQYF. The CDR3 nucleotides read TGTGCCAGTAGTGAGGGACAGGGAGGCTACGAGCAGTACTTC.

The chain is built from TRBV21-1 and TRBJ2-7; the table calls TRBD1, which could not be checked here. TRBV21-1 is reported as a pseudogene. This CDR3 has 14 amino acids. The DNA for the CDR3 is TGTGCCAGCCGCGACAGGCGACGATCCTACGAGCAGTACTTC. Protein: CASRDRRRSYEQYF.

V is TRBV10-3 and J is TRBJ2-7; 8 nucleotides match TRBD1. Germline values: CDR1 ENHRY, CDR2 SYGVKD. The CDR3 is made up of 16 amino acids. J was trimmed by 3 bases and V by 4 bases; bases with no gene match: 11. CDR3 bases: TGTGCCATCAGTGCCTCAGGGGGCAGGGGAGTCTACGAGCAGTACTTC. Its translation is CAISASGGRGVYEQYF.

This rearrangement joins TRBV18 to TRBJ1-5; 10 bases are a match to TRBD1. The junction had 3 bases not matched to a gene; V was cut back by 6 bases and J by 4 bases. The CDR3 sequence is 14 residues long. The V gene's germline CDR1 is KGHSH and CDR2 LQKENI. The CDR3 DNA is TGTGCCAGCTCTGGACAGGGGGGAAATCAGCCCCAGCATTTT. Its translation is CASSGQGGNQPQHF.

The CDR3 reads CSVAGGRETQYF. In DNA form, the CDR3 reads TGCAGCGTTGCGGGGGGTAGAGAGACCCAGTACTTC. The gene calls are TRBV29-1 and TRBJ2-5, with 7 bases matching TRBD2. CDR3 size: 12 residues. Germline V gene sequence: CDR1 SQVTM, CDR2 ANQGSEA. V lost 4 bases and J lost 4; bases outside the gene matches: 3.

The V call is TRBV7-9, the J call TRBJ2-2; unclear D gene. The V end lost 1 base, the J end lost 4 bases, and 4 bases lay between the germline ends. Germline loops: CDR1 SEHNR, CDR2 FQNEAQ (reference sequence). CDR3 length: 13 residues. DNA for the CDR3: TGTGCCAGCAGCTTAGGCGCCACCGGGGAGCTGTTTTTT. It is translated as CASSLGATGELFF.

As DNA, the CDR3 is TGTGCCAGCAGCGTGACTAGCGACGACTCCATGACAGATACGCAGTATTTT. Translating gives CASSVTSDDSMTDTQYF. The chain couples TRBV9 to TRBJ2-3; TRBD2 matches 8 bases. V lost 2 bases to trimming and J lost 3 bases; unmatched junction nucleotides: 11. This CDR3 region has 17 residues. Germline CDR1 and CDR2: SGDLS and YYNGEE.

This clone has only one observation. V usage is TRBV5-1 and J usage is TRBJ1-2, with 7 bases aligning to TRBD1. The germline CDR1 and CDR2 sequences are SGHRS and YFSETQ. The junction had 10 bases not matched to a gene; V was cut back by 3 bases and J by 5 bases. The CDR3 consists of 15 residues. The DNA of the CDR3 is TGCGCCAGCAGCTCACAGGGGTCCCCGGTGTATGGCTACACCTTC. This translates into CASSSQGSPVYGYTF.

This clone was counted between two and nine times. The CDR3 region has the DNA TGTGCCAGCAGTGAACGGTACCTAGCGGAGGGGGGGACCCAGTACTTC. Translation: CASSERYLAEGGTQYF. This chain uses TRBV2 with TRBJ2-5; perhaps TRBD2 as D (7 bases). Germline-derived CDR1 and CDR2 are SNHLY and FYNNEI. This CDR3 is 16 amino acids long. The ends were cut back, 2 bases at V and 7 bases at J, with 20 bases in the middle.

This clone was seen only once. The chain uses TRBV28 and TRBJ1-2; D is undetermined. There are 13 residues in the CDR3. The germline gives CDR1 MDHEN, CDR2 SYDVKM. The germline V and J ends were trimmed by 5 bases and 8 bases, with 15 bases remaining between them. The DNA for the CDR3 is TGTGCCAGCAGTCAACCAGCGGAGGGCGGCTACACCTTC. This codes for CASSQPAEGGYTF.

This clone was found once. The CDR3 loop is CAIKRGNGGYTF. CDR3 DNA: TGTGCCATCAAGCGGGGAAATGGGGGCTACACCTTC. The rearrangement uses TRBV7-9 and TRBJ1-2, with unresolved D. The CDR3 covers 12 residues. V was cut by 10 bases and J by 8 bases, with 17 bases left in between. CDR1 SEHNR and CDR2 FQNEAQ come from the germline V gene (reference sequence). Variable domain in full (rest from reference TRBV7-9 and TRBJ1-2): DTGVSQNPRHKITKRGQNVTFRCDPISEHNRLYWYRQTLGQGPEFLTYFQNEAQLEKSRLLSDRFSAERPKGSFSTLEIQRTEQGDSAMYLCAIKRGNGGYTFGSGTRLTVV.

The chain combines TRBV27 with TRBJ2-2; the match to TRBD1 covers 8 bases. The J segment lost 2 bases and the V segment lost 4 bases, leaving 3 bases of the junction unmatched. Germline-derived CDR1 and CDR2 are MNHEY and SMNVEV (reference sequence). The CDR3 is 15 amino acids. The CDR3 spells CASSYGQGNTGELFF. CDR3 nucleotide sequence: TGTGCCAGCAGTTACGGACAGGGAAACACCGGGGAGCTGTTTTTT.

The rearrangement joins TRBV2 to TRBJ2-1; 8 nucleotides line up with TRBD2. Looked up from germline, CDR1 is SNHLY and CDR2 is FYNNEI. V lost 3 bases, J lost 1 base, and 2 bases stayed unmatched. The CDR3 sequence is 15 residues long. DNA for the CDR3: TGTGCCAGCAGTGAGGCGGGAGGATCCTACAATGAGCAGTTCTTC. Its protein is CASSEAGGSYNEQFF.

A single count supports this clone. V gene TRBV5-1 combines with J gene TRBJ2-1; 8 bases line up with TRBD1. CDR3 length equals 14 residues. CDR1 and CDR2 from the germline V gene are SGHRS and YFSETQ. V shed 0 bases and J 6 bases; nucleotides not matched to a gene: 2. The CDR3 loop is CASSLGGTGNEQFF. In DNA form, the CDR3 reads TGCGCCAGCAGCTTGGGGGGGACAGGCAATGAGCAGTTCTTC. The full variable domain, with the rest looked up from reference TRBV5-1 and TRBJ2-1, is KAGVTQTPRYLIKTRGQQVTLSCSPISGHRSVSWYQQTPGQGLQFLFEYFSETQRNKGNFPGRFSGRQFSNSRSEMNVSTLELGDSALYLCASSLGGTGNEQFFGPGTRLTVL.

This chain links TRBV4-2 with TRBJ2-2; D perhaps matches TRBD1 (5 bases). Germline CDR1 reads LGHNA; CDR2 reads YNFKEQ. Trimming left V 4 bases short and J 1 base short, with 10 bases between. The CDR3 consists of 15 residues. The CDR3, as DNA: TGTGCCAGCAGCCGACAGAGCGTGAACACCGGGGAGCTGTTTTTT. Its protein product is CASSRQSVNTGELFF.

The CDR3 DNA is TGTGCCAGCAGTTTCGAGAGAGCGGGAAGCGTGCAGTTCTTC. Amino acids: CASSFERAGSVQFF. The J gene is TRBJ2-1, the V gene TRBV27; TRBD2 agrees at 7 bases. The V gene end was trimmed by 3 bases and the J gene end by 12 bases; junction bases not matched to a gene: 11. CDR3 length: 14 amino acids. The germline CDR1 and CDR2 sequences are MNHEY and SMNVEV (reference sequence).

This clone was detected only a few times. As DNA, the CDR3 is TGTGCCAGCTCACCGTACCTCGCATCGACGGAGTCCTATGGCTACACCTTC. It specifies CASSPYLASTESYGYTF. The genes are TRBV18 and TRBJ1-2, with no clear D. CDR3 length: 17 amino acids. Trimming took 3 bases from V and 4 from J, leaving 21 bases between them. Germline assignment: CDR1 KGHSH and CDR2 LQKENI.

The chain carries TRBV7-2 and TRBJ2-7; D is possibly TRBD1 (6 bases). The CDR3 is 14 amino acids. Germline lookup yields CDR1 SGHTA and CDR2 FQGNSA. Between the trimmed V and J ends, which lost 6 bases and 2 bases, there was a span of 14 bases. Written as DNA, the CDR3 is TGTGCCAGCAGACCGACAGGAGGCCCCTACGAGCAGTACTTC. The encoded protein is CASRPTGGPYEQYF.

This clone showed up just once. The genes are TRBV2 and TRBJ1-3; 8 positions match TRBD1. There are 17 residues in the CDR3. Trimming cost V 0 bases and J 3 bases; bases outside gene matches: 7. The germline CDR1 and CDR2 sequences are SNHLY and FYNNEI. The CDR3, as DNA: TGTGCCAGCAGTGAAGCGCTTAGGGACAGGCGTGGAAACACCATATATTTT. This translates into CASSEALRDRRGNTIYF.

The V call is TRBV11-2, the J call TRBJ2-7; 14 bases are shared with TRBD2. CDR3 size: 16 residues. With V trimmed by 5 bases and J by 2 bases, 5 bases remained unmatched. Looked up from germline, CDR1 is SGHAT and CDR2 is FQNNGV. The CDR3 sequence is CASSGTTSGRAYEQYF. The DNA for the CDR3 is TGTGCCAGCAGCGGCACGACTAGCGGGAGGGCCTACGAGCAGTACTTC.

In regard to this clone: This same CDR3 is encoded by further DNA sequences in the sample. This chain connects TRBV19 to TRBJ1-5; 7 bases match TRBD1. This CDR3 has 14 residues. J gave up 2 bases and V 5 bases, and 3 bases lay outside the gene matches. CDR1 LNHDA and CDR2 SQIVND come from the germline V gene (reference sequence). The CDR3 bases are TGTGCCAGTAGTGGTACAGGGGGCAATCAGCCCCAGCATTTT. This encodes CASSGTGGNQPQHF. Full variable domain (missing parts from reference TRBV19 and TRBJ1-5): DGGITQSPKYLFRKEGQNVTLSCEQNLNHDAMYWYRQDPGQGLRLIYYSQIVNDFQKGDIAEGYSVSREKKESFPLTVTSAQKNPTAFYLCASSGTGGNQPQHFGDGTRLSIL.

Note on this clone: Other DNA variants within this sample encode the same CDR3. The rearrangement uses TRBV5-1 and TRBJ2-7; TRBD1 matches 9 bases. The ends lost 0 bases at V and 6 bases at J; junction bases unmatched: 4. The CDR3 is 14 residues long. Germline V gene sequence: CDR1 SGHRS, CDR2 YFSETQ. CDR3 protein: CASSLGQGVGEQYF. CDR3 nucleotide sequence: TGCGCCAGCAGCTTGGGACAGGGGGTTGGCGAGCAGTACTTC.